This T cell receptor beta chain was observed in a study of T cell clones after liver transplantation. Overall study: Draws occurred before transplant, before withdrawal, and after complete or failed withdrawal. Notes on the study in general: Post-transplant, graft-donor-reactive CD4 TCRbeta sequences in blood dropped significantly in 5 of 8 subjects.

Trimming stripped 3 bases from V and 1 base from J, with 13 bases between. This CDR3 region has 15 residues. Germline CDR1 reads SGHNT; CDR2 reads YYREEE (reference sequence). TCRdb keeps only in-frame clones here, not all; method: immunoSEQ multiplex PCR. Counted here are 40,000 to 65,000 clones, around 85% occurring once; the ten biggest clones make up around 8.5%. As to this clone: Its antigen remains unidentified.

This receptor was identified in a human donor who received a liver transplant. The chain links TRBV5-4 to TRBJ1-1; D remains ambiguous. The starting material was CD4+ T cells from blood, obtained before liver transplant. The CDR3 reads CASSSRAAKNTEAFF. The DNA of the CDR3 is TGTGCCAGCAGCTCAAGGGCGGCTAAGAACACTGAAGCTTTCTTT. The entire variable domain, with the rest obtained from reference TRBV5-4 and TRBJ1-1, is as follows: ETGVTQSPTHLIKTRGQQVTLRCSSQSGHNTVSWYQQALGQGPQFIFQYYREEENGRGNFPPRFSGLQFPNYSSELNVNALELDDSALYLCASSSRAAKNTEAFFGQGTRLTVV.